These T cell receptor beta chains were read from a single sample in a study of control samples from healthy donors and cancer patients. TCRdb keeps only in-frame clones here, not all; method: immunoSEQ multiplex PCR. The sample has around 180,000 clones, 85% to 90% seen once; the top ten hold about 5.3%. The sequenced material came from blood. These receptors came from a woman in her twenties or thirties in good health. The conserved cysteine and the conserved F or W are not part of the CDR3 here.

j_call v_call cdr3_aa
TRBJ1-1 TRBV10-2 ASRSKFDTEAF
TRBJ2-2 TRBV7-9 ASSGGVTVTGELF
TRBJ2-7 TRBV21-1 ASTLLQGSHEQY
TRBJ2-3 TRBV6-6 ASVTGVLTDTQY
TRBJ1-1 TRBV29-1 SVGGATRSTEAF
TRBJ1-1 TRBV15 ATSRGDTGEAF
TRBJ2-3 TRBV6-5 ASREDTDTQY
TRBJ1-5 TRBV27 ASSFRGYSNQPQH
TRBJ1-1 TRBV19 ASSMSGRDTEAF
TRBJ1-2 TRBV9 ASSVPGNYGYT
TRBJ1-2 TRBV30 AQEYYGYT
TRBJ2-2 TRBV2 ASRTTDNTGELF
TRBJ1-1 TRBV27 ASSLVPGRTEAF
TRBJ2-2 TRBV7-9 ASSLGQGSGTGELF
TRBJ1-1 TRBV19 ASSMGGQARTEAF
TRBJ1-2 TRBV5-6 ASSGTTGPDPYGYT
TRBJ2-3 TRBV19 ASNSRQGRLIADTQY
TRBJ1-1 TRBV19 ASRDRVTPEAF
TRBJ2-2 TRBV27 ASSSVSPKSGELF
TRBJ1-6 TRBV27 ASSLMALFQNSPLH
TRBJ1-6 TRBV30 AWSTGAGGMSPLH
TRBJ1-6 TRBV6-1 ASSEGFGPLH
TRBJ2-5 TRBV9 ASSVDNGRETQY
TRBJ2-1 TRBV13 ASSLSFQHNEQF
TRBJ2-3 TRBV10-1 ASPRGRRESGTDTQY
TRBJ1-3 TRBV19 ASSASGTRSLSGNTIY
TRBJ2-5 TRBV7-6 ASSPRLAGGGETQY
TRBJ2-2 TRBV6-4 ASSGTSTGELF
TRBJ2-6 TRBV9 ASGLSGANVLT
TRBJ2-2 TRBV6-4 ASSLGGRPGELF
TRBJ2-7 TRBV9 ASSPGTVSYEQY
TRBJ1-5 TRBV10-3 AITDTSSQPQH
TRBJ2-2 TRBV2 ASRSGTQTGELV
TRBJ2-1 TRBV27 ASSFSLVGNEQF
TRBJ1-4 TRBV7-9 ASSSPTHEKLF
TRBJ2-2 TRBV28 ASSSLRDSNTGELF
TRBJ2-2 TRBV7-6 ASSPRGNGELF
TRBJ1-5 TRBV19 ASSFAAGGNQPQH
TRBJ2-3 TRBV27 ASSPTSTRDTQY
TRBJ2-3 TRBV5-1 ASSLISDTQY
TRBJ2-1 TRBV18 ASSPLGGPMENEQF
TRBJ2-5 TRBV5-1 ASRYQETQY
TRBJ1-1 TRBV19 ASSPNRAGDTEAF
TRBJ2-2 TRBV13 ASSLGSLNTGELF
TRBJ2-1 TRBV27 ASSPRGAYNEQF
TRBJ2-2 TRBV25-1 ASSEGRTGELF
TRBJ1-6 TRBV6-1 ASSEVPGHSSNSPLH
TRBJ1-4 TRBV28 ASSSAGREINEKLF
TRBJ2-3 TRBV5-1 ASSLVSSGSSDTQY
TRBJ2-7 TRBV7-9 ASSFPGQGSEQY